Described below is a single TCR beta chain sequence and its context. Authors' processing steps: Using reference gene primer amplification, nucleated cell counts were estimated. Data came from immunoSEQ multiplex PCR; TCRdb stores just in-frame clones and leaves some out. That table gives V, J and clone size, and the DNA gave D and trimming. This sample has approximately 430,000 clones, with about nine tenths found just once. Trimming removed 1 base from V and 0 bases from J, with 4 bases in between. The germline CDR1 and CDR2 sequences are KGHSH and LQKENI. This CDR3 comprises 13 residues. The source of the sample is a study of blood T cell repertoires in COVID-19. Study overall: COVID-19 samples from acute and convalescent phases originated in the United States, Italy and Spain. The cDNA or gDNA used as material had been derived from T cells, B-cell-depleted T cells, or PBMCs.

The material sequenced was peripheral blood. The J gene is TRBJ2-7, the V gene TRBV18; D not resolved. The receptor was derived from a woman in her thirties with active or convalescent COVID-19. The CDR3 DNA reads TGTGCCAGCTCACCACGAGGCTCCTACGAGCAGTACTTC. Protein: CASSPRGSYEQYF.